This T cell receptor (beta chain) is from a study of shared clonotypes between healthy human individuals. Study results and limitations: Memory subsets generally showed smaller estimated richness than naive subsets did.

Notes on this clone: What it binds is not known.

Donors had no recently reported acute infections or vaccinations and were HIV-negative. Once extracted for a subset, genomic DNA was divided evenly among several immunoSEQ plates. It was about 190 ng DNA, 33,000 or so T cell genomes, that sorted-subset replicate PCRs used. Generated by immunoSEQ multiplex PCR, the TCRdb table keeps only in-frame clones and is missing some. Here the sample spans about 1 million clones, under 80% being singletons. This sequence was found in a man aged 18 to 35 in good health. Input material: memory CD4+ T cells sorted from blood. The subset denotes: CD45RA-negative fraction.

The CDR3 here is CASSLAAGPNQPQHF. CDR3 sequence (DNA): TGTGCCAGCAGCTTGGCAGCAGGGCCAAATCAGCCCCAGCATTTT. This chain links TRBV5-5 with TRBJ1-5, with a weak D call TRBD1 (5 bases). Germline V lookup: CDR1 SGHKS, CDR2 YYEKEE (reference sequence). The CDR3 covers 15 residues. V lost 0 bases and J 4 bases, leaving 11 bases between the germline ends.